Given below is one T cell receptor (beta chain) in context. This clonotype was counted a few times. It has no known antigen specificity. Within one base of it there is no much larger clone, and no base qualities were kept. CDR1 and CDR2, per the germline V gene, are SGHTA and FQGNSA. The junction shows trimming of 4 bases on V and 0 bases on J, and the gene matches do not reach 9 bases of it. From cysteine to phenylalanine, the CDR3 is 17 amino acids long. The DNA shown is the 51-base CDR3, in frame from base 1. The data were obtained in a study of T-cell reconstitution after alpha-beta-depleted transplantation in children listed by TCRdb under 2016. Regarding the research as a whole: Using TCR repertoire profiling, the study followed T-cell immune reconstitution in a quantitative way in children after TCRalphabeta/CD19-depleted allogeneic hematopoietic cell transplantation.

The method was PCR. The run used an Illumina HiSeq 2500. To normalize quantification of the TCRbeta repertoire, the TCR libraries were built with molecular barcoding that relied on unique molecular identifiers. TCRdb redid the processing of the public reads, applying fastp at Q25 and MiXCR, and retained in-frame beta chains. Entries that share a CDR3 protein sequence are merged under the most common genes and DNA. In this sample the table shows approximately 490,000 distinct CDR3 sequences, roughly an eighth of which occur a single time. The top ten clonotypes cover under 7% of the sample. This chain joins TRBV7-2 to TRBJ2-1; TRBD2 fits 7 bases in the junction. The material was PBMCs from the stem cell graft donor, obtained from the stem cell graft. This TCR derives from a human donor who donated a stem cell graft to a child with combined immunodeficiency. The sequenced DNA is TGTGCCAGCAGCTCCTGGGACTACCCGAGCTCCTACAATGAGCAGTTCTTC. This encodes CASSSWDYPSSYNEQFF.